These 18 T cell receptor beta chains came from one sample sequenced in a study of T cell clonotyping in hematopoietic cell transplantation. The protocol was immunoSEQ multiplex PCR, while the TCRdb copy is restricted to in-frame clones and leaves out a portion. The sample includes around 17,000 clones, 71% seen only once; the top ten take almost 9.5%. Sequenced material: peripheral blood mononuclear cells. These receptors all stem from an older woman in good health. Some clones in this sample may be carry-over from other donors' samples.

The CDR3 reads CASSGQGQGKSYEQYF. DNA of the CDR3: TGCGCCAGCAGCGGCCAGGGACAGGGAAAATCCTACGAGCAGTACTTC. V and J are TRBV5-1 and TRBJ2-7; the match to TRBD1 covers 9 bases. The junction had 9 bases not matched to a gene; V was cut back by 4 bases and J by 1 base. The CDR3 consists of 16 residues. Germline loops: CDR1 SGHRS, CDR2 YFSETQ. Full variable domain (remainder filled in from reference TRBV5-1 and TRBJ2-7): KAGVTQTPRYLIKTRGQQVTLSCSPISGHRSVSWYQQTPGQGLQFLFEYFSETQRNKGNFPGRFSGRQFSNSRSEMNVSTLELGDSALYLCASSGQGQGKSYEQYFGPGTRLTVT.

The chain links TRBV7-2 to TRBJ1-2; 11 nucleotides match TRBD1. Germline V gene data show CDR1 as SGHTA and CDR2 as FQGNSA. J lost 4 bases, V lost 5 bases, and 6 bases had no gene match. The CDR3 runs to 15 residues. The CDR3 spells CASSEDRGRIYGYTF. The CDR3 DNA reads TGTGCCAGCAGCGAGGACAGGGGGCGCATCTATGGCTACACCTTC.

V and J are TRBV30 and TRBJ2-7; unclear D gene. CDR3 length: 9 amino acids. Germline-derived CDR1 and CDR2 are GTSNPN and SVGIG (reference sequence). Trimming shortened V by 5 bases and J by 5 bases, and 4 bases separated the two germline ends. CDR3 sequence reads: CAWPNEQYF. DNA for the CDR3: TGTGCCTGGCCTAACGAGCAGTACTTC.

The CDR3 sequence: CASSQDPGGTAYGYTF. The CDR3 DNA reads TGCGCCAGCAGCCAAGACCCTGGGGGGACAGCTTATGGCTACACCTTC. This chain joins TRBV4-3 and TRBJ1-2, with TRBD1 matching over 7 bases. This CDR3 is built from 16 residues. Unmatched junction bases numbered 9, after V lost 0 bases and J lost 5 bases. Germline V lookup: CDR1 LGHNA, CDR2 YSLEER.

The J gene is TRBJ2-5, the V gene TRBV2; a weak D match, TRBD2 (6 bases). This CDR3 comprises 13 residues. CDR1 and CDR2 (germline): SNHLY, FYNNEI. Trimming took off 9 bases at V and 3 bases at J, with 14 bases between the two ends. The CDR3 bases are TGTGCCAGAGGTGGAGGGAATGAAGAGACCCAGTACTTC. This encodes CARGGGNEETQYF.

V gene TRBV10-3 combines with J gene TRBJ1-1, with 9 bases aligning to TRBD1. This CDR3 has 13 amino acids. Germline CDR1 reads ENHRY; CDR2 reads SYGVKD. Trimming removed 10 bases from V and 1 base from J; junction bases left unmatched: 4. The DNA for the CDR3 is TGTGCCACTAGGACAGGGGAGAACACTGAAGCTTTCTTT. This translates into CATRTGENTEAFF.

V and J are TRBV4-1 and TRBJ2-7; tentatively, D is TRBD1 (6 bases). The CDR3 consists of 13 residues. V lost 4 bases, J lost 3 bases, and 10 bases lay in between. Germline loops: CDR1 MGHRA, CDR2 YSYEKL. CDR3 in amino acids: CASSRQDSYEQYF. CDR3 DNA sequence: TGCGCCAGCAGCCGACAGGACAGCTACGAGCAGTACTTC.

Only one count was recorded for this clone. This CDR3 is CASNGQGGLTDTQYF. CDR3 nucleotides: TGTGCCAGCAACGGACAGGGAGGGCTCACAGATACGCAGTATTTT. This rearrangement joins TRBV27 to TRBJ2-3, with D possibly matching TRBD1 (8 bases). This CDR3 has 15 residues. V lost 7 bases to trimming and J lost 2 bases, with 16 bases between them. The germline V gene has CDR1 MNHEY and CDR2 SMNVEV (reference sequence).

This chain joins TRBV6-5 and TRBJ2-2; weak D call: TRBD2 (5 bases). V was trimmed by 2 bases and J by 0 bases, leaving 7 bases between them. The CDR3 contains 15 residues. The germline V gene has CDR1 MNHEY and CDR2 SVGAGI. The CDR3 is CASSYEGSNTGELFF. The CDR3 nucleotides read TGTGCCAGCAGTTACGAGGGCTCGAACACCGGGGAGCTGTTTTTT.

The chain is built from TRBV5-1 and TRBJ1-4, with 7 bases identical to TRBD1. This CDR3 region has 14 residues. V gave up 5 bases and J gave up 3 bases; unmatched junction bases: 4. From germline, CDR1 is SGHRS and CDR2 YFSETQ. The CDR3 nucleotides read TGCGCCAGCAGGGGACAGACAGCTAATGAAAAACTGTTTTTT. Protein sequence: CASRGQTANEKLFF.

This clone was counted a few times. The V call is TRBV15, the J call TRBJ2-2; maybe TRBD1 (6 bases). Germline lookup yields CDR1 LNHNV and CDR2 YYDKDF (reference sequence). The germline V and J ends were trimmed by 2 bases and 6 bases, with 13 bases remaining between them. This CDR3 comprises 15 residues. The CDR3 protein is CATSRRRDIPGELFF. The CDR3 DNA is TGTGCCACCAGCAGACGAAGGGACATTCCCGGGGAGCTGTTTTTT.

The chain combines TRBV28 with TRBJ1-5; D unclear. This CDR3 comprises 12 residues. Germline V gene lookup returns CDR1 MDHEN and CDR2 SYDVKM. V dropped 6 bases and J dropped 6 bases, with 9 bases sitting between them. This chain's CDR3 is CASRPELQPQHF. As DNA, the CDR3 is TGTGCCAGCAGGCCCGAACTTCAGCCCCAGCATTTT. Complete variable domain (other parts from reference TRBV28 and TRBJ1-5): DVKVTQSSRYLVKRTGEKVFLECVQDMDHENMFWYRQDPGLGLRLIYFSYDVKMKEKGDIPEGYSVSREKKERFSLILESASTNQTSMYLCASRPELQPQHFGDGTRLSIL.

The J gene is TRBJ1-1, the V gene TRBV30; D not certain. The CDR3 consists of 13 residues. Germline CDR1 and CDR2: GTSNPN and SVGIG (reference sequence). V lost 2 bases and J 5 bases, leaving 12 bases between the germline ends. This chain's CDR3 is CAWSSALGTEAFF. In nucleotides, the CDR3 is TGTGCCTGGAGTTCGGCCCTTGGAACTGAAGCTTTCTTT. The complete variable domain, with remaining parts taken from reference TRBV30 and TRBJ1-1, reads SQTIHQWPATLVQPVGSPLSLECTVEGTSNPNLYWYRQAAGRGLQLLFYSVGIGQISSEVPQNLSASRPQDRQFILSSKKLLLSDSGFYLCAWSSALGTEAFFGQGTRLTVV.

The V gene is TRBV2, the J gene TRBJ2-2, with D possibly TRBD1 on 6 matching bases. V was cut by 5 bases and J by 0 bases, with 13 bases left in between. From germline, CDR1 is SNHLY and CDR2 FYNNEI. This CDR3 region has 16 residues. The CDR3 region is CASSNREITNTGELFF. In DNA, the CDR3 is TGTGCCAGCAGTAACAGGGAGATTACGAACACCGGGGAGCTGTTTTTT.

Here the CDR3 reads CASSPANNEQFF. For the CDR3, the DNA is TGTGCCAGCAGCCCGGCCAACAATGAGCAGTTCTTC. The chain combines TRBV5-6 with TRBJ2-1; no clear D. Germline CDR1 reads SGHDT; CDR2 reads YYEEEE. V gave up 4 bases and J gave up 5 bases, with 7 bases separating them. The CDR3 totals 12 residues.

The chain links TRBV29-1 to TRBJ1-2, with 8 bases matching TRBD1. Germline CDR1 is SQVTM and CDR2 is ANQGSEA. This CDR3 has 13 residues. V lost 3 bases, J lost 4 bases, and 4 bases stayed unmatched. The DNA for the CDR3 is TGCAGCGTTGATCCGGACAGGGCCTATGGCTACACCTTC. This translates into CSVDPDRAYGYTF.

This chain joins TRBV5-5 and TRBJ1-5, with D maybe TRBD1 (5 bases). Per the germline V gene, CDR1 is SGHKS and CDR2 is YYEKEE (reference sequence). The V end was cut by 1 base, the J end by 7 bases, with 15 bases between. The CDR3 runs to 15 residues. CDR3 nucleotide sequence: TGTGCCAGCAGCTTGTCCGGGGCCGGGTTGCAGCCCCAGCATTTT. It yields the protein CASSLSGAGLQPQHF.

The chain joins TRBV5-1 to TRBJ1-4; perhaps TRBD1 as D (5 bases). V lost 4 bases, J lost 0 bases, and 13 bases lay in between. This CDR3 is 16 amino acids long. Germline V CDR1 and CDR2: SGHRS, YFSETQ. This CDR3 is CASSHSDRATNEKLFF. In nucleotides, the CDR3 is TGCGCCAGCAGCCATTCCGACAGAGCAACTAATGAAAAACTGTTTTTT.